The rows below give T cell receptor beta chains drawn from one sample of a study of blood T cell repertoires in COVID-19. Measured with immunoSEQ multiplex PCR; TCRdb has only the in-frame clones, and not every one. The profile shows 95,000 to 150,000 clones, 71% of them singletons. Source material: peripheral blood. The receptors shown here come from a human donor with acute or convalescent COVID-19. The donor label of this sample is uncertain. The CDR3 runs from the conserved cysteine through the conserved F or W. D genes are given only for firm matches. A row's size may be missing; if present it is once, few, many or a size class.

clone_size	d_call	v_call	j_call	cdr3_nt	cdr3_aa
many	-	TRBV2	TRBJ1-2	TGTGCCAGCAGGGCCAGGAACTATGGCTACACCTTC	CASRARNYGYTF
-	TRBD1	TRBV5-6	TRBJ1-3	TGTGCCAGCAGCTTGGACAGGGGCGGCCTCCTCGGAAACACCATATATTTT	CASSLDRGGLLGNTIYF
-	-	TRBV19	TRBJ1-5	TGTGCCAGTAGCCTACGGGAGACCCATCAGCCCCAGCATTTT	CASSLRETHQPQHF
-	TRBD2	TRBV5-1	TRBJ2-1	TGCGCCAGCAGCTTAGAGTTAGCGGGGGGGCGAAATGAGCAGTTCTTC	CASSLELAGGRNEQFF
-	-	TRBV7-8	TRBJ1-3	TGTGCCAGCAGCCCCAGGGTGAGCTCTGGAAACACCATATATTTT	CASSPRVSSGNTIYF
-	-	TRBV3-1/TRBV3-2	TRBJ2-7	TGTGCCAGCAGCCAAGTCGCGCAGGGGAGAGAGCAGTACTTC	CASSQVAQGREQYF
-	TRBD2	TRBV5-1	TRBJ2-5	TGCGCCAGCAGAGGGAGACTAGCGGGGGAAAAAGGGGAGACCCAGTACTTC	CASRGRLAGEKGETQYF
-	-	TRBV11-3	TRBJ2-1	TGTGCCAGCAGCTTGGCAGGGGCAAGGGACAATGAGCAGTTCTTC	CASSLAGARDNEQFF
-	TRBD1	TRBV18	TRBJ1-6	TGTGCCAGCTCACCGAATCCGGGACAGCTTAATTCACCCCTCCACTTT	CASSPNPGQLNSPLHF
-	TRBD1	TRBV6-6	TRBJ1-1	TGTGCCAGCAGTTACCCGAGGACAGGGAGGACTGAAGCTTTCTTT	CASSYPRTGRTEAFF
-	-	TRBV19	TRBJ2-2	TGTGCCAGTTTCCTCGGCACCGGGGAGCTGTTTTTT	CASFLGTGELFF
many	-	TRBV5-5	TRBJ1-2	TGTGCCAGCAGCTTACCAGGTTCTAACTATGGCTACACCTTC	CASSLPGSNYGYTF
-	-	TRBV27	TRBJ1-1	TGTGCCAGCAGTTCCACAGGGCTGGCCACTGAAGCTTTCTTT	CASSSTGLATEAFF
-	TRBD1	TRBV11-2	TRBJ2-3	TGTGCCAGCAGCCAAGGGGACAGGGGGGTACCAGATACGCAGTATTTT	CASSQGDRGVPDTQYF
few	TRBD2	TRBV18	TRBJ2-1	TGTGCCAGCTCACCTGGACTAGCGGGGAATGAGCAGTTCTTC	CASSPGLAGNEQFF
many	-	TRBV3-1/TRBV3-2	TRBJ2-2	TGTGCCAGCAGCCAAGGAATCGGAGGGTTCCCCGGGGAGCTGTTTTTT	CASSQGIGGFPGELFF
-	-	TRBV2	TRBJ2-7	TGTGCCAGCAGTCTCGGGGGACCCAGCTCCTACGAGCAGTACTTC	CASSLGGPSSYEQYF
many	TRBD1	TRBV7-6	TRBJ1-3	TGTGCCAGCAGCCGACAGGGGGTCTCTGGAAACACCATATATTTT	CASSRQGVSGNTIYF
-	TRBD1	TRBV5-5	TRBJ2-5	TGTGCCAGCAGCCCGGGACAGGACTACGAAGAGACCCAGTACTTC	CASSPGQDYEETQYF
once	-	TRBV11-2	TRBJ1-2	TGTGCCAGCAGCTTAGATTGGAGACGCGGCTACACCTTC	CASSLDWRRGYTF
-	TRBD1	TRBV11-2	TRBJ1-5	TGTGCCAGCAGCCGGGGGCAGGGGGTCGGCAATCAGCCCCAGCATTTT	CASSRGQGVGNQPQHF
-	-	TRBV6-5	TRBJ1-3	TGTGCCAGCAGTTACTCTTCGTACACCATATATTTT	CASSYSSYTIYF
few	TRBD1	TRBV19	TRBJ1-5	TGTGCCAGTAGCCCCAGGGACAGGGGTTGGGATCAGCCCCAGCATTTT	CASSPRDRGWDQPQHF
-	-	TRBV30	TRBJ1-2	TGTGCCTGGAGTGTTCTCCGCTATGGCTACACCTTC	CAWSVLRYGYTF
-	TRBD2	TRBV11-2	TRBJ2-2	TGTGCCAGCAGCCGTACTAGCGGGGGGAACACCGGGGAGCTGTTTTTT	CASSRTSGGNTGELFF
-	TRBD2	TRBV9	TRBJ2-3	TGTGCCAGCAGCACCAGGACTAGCGGGGGGACAGATACGCAGTATTTT	CASSTRTSGGTDTQYF
-	TRBD2	TRBV4-2	TRBJ2-1	TGTGCCAGCAGCCTTGGACTAGCGAGAGACAATGAGCAGTTCTTC	CASSLGLARDNEQFF